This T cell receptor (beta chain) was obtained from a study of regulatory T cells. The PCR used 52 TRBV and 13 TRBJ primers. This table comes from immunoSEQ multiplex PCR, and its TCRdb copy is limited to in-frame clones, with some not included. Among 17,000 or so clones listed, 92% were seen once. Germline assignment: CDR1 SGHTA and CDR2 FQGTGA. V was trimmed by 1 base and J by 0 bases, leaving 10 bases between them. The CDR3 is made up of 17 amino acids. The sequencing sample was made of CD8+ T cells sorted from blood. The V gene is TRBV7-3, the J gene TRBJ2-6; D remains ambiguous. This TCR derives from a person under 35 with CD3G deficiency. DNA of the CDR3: TGTGCCAGCAGCTTAAATCATTCCCCCTCTGGGGCCAACGTCCTGACTTTC. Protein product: CASSLNHSPSGANVLTF.